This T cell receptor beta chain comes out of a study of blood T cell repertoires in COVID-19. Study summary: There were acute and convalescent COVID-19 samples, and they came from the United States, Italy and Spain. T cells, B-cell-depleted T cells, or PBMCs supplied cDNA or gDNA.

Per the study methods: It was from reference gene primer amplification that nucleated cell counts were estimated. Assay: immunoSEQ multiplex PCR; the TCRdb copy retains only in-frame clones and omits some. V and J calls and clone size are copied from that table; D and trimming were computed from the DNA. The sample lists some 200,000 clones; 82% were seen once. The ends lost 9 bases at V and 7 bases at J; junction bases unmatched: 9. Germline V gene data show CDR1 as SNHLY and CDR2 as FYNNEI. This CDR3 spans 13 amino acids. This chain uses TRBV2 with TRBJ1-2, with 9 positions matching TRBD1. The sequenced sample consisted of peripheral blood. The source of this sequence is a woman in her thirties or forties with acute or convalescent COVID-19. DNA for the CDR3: TGTGCCAGTGGGACAGGGAAATATTCTGGCTACACCTTC. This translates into CASGTGKYSGYTF. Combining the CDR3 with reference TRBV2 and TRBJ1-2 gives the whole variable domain EPEVTQTPSHQVTQMGQEVILRCVPISNHLYFYWYRQILGQKVEFLVSFYNNEISEKSEIFDDQFSVERPDGSNFTLKIRSTKLEDSAMYFCASGTGKYSGYTFGSGTRLTVV.